One T cell receptor beta chain is described in this entry. This specimen belongs to a study of PD-L1 blockade in urothelial cancer. Time point: peripheral blood 6 weeks after treatment start. Samples were collected from each patient before treatment and during treatment. Each patient gave between 1 and 8 of them in total. Method: immunoSEQ multiplex PCR; TCRdb's copy keeps in-frame clones and lacks some. This table holds 15,000 to 20,000 clones, about four fifths found once. Sequencing used PBMCs, obtained around atezolizumab (anti-PD-L1) treatment. The TCR sequence derives from a man in his forties or fifties with urothelial cancer.

CDR3 protein: CASGAYRMAHLSDTQYF. The CDR3 DNA sequence: TGTGCCAGCGGAGCCTACAGGATGGCACATCTTTCAGATACGCAGTATTTT. The chain uses TRBV7-9 and TRBJ2-3; the D gene is possibly TRBD1 (5 bases). This CDR3 spans 17 amino acids. Trimming removed 8 bases at V and 4 bases at J, with 25 bases between. Germline CDR1 reads SEHNR; CDR2 reads FQNEAQ (reference sequence).